Listed here are 15 T cell receptor beta chains from one sample, sequenced in a study of CD8 T cells in Susac syndrome (dated by TCRdb to the late 2010s). Library prep was done by the immunoSEQ multiplex PCR assay. RNA was extracted using the RNeasy kit, and about 0.5 to 1 ug of the RNA was reverse transcribed with random hexamers. TCRdb ran its own pipeline on the public reads, namely fastp trimming at Q25 and MiXCR clone calling, and kept in-frame beta chains. Rows are unified per CDR3 protein, each entry keeping the most common DNA and genes. The sample table lists around 170,000 distinct CDR3 sequences, approximately 95% of them with a count of one. The top ten clonotypes cover around 0.12% of the sample. Source material: CD4+ T cells from PBMCs. The source is a human donor with Susac syndrome.

V usage is TRBV29-1 and J usage is TRBJ1-2; D is unclear. Trimming left V 5 bases short and J 0 bases short, with 7 bases between. This CDR3 spans 12 amino acids. Germline values: CDR1 SQVTM, CDR2 ANQGSEA. The CDR3 loop is CSVRKTNYGYTF. The CDR3 DNA follows: TGCAGCGTTCGTAAGACTAACTATGGCTACACCTTC.

This sequence joins TRBV4-2 and TRBJ2-5, with 10 bases matching TRBD2. The V gene's germline CDR1 is LGHNA and CDR2 YNFKEQ. This CDR3 spans 19 amino acids. With V trimmed by 2 bases and J by 5 bases, 17 bases remained unmatched. The CDR3 DNA reads TGTGCCAGCAGCCAAAGCCCCTTGGGAGCGGGGGGGCTGGGGGAGACCCAGTACTTC. It translates to CASSQSPLGAGGLGETQYF.

The chain combines TRBV27 with TRBJ2-7, with 10 positions matching TRBD2. Germline CDR1 and CDR2: MNHEY and SMNVEV (reference sequence). CDR3 size: 14 residues. V was clipped by 8 bases and J by 2 bases; unmatched bases: 6. CDR3 in DNA: TGTGCCAGCTGGCGGACTAGCGGAACCTACGAGCAGTACTTC. Protein sequence: CASWRTSGTYEQYF.

V and J are TRBV20-1 and TRBJ2-5; D remains unclear. Germline CDR1 DFQATT, CDR2 SNEGSKA (reference sequence). The CDR3 totals 11 residues. Trimming stripped 4 bases from V and 3 bases from J, with 6 bases between. CDR3 coding DNA: TGCAGTGCTACCACAGAAGAGACCCAGTACTTC. It specifies CSATTEETQYF.

The chain combines TRBV3-1 with TRBJ2-4; D unresolved. The CDR3 has 15 amino acids. V shed 0 bases and J shed 9 bases, with 15 bases lying between them. The V gene's germline CDR1 is LGHDT and CDR2 YNNKEL (reference sequence). This CDR3 is CASSQDDSKRSIQYF. DNA of the CDR3: TGTGCCAGCAGCCAAGATGACTCAAAGAGAAGCATTCAGTACTTC.

The chain is built from TRBV4-3 and TRBJ2-1; D remains ambiguous. The CDR3 sequence is 13 residues long. Trimming left V 1 base short and J 7 bases short, with 8 bases between. Germline V gives CDR1 LGHNA, CDR2 YSLEER. CDR3 sequence reads: CASSQVRANEQFF. DNA for the CDR3: TGCGCCAGCAGCCAAGTCAGAGCGAATGAGCAGTTCTTC.

CDR3 sequence: CASSFVLSRETQYF. CDR3 nucleotide sequence: TGCGCCAGCAGCTTCGTCCTCAGCAGGGAGACCCAGTACTTC. The V call is TRBV5-1, the J call TRBJ2-5; D ambiguous. The CDR3 is made up of 14 amino acids. Trimming stripped 2 bases from V and 5 bases from J, with 13 bases between. CDR1 SGHRS and CDR2 YFSETQ come from the germline V gene.

The chain has TRBV7-9 and TRBJ2-3; TRBD2 agrees at 10 bases. Germline CDR1 is SEHNR and CDR2 is FQNEAQ (reference sequence). The CDR3 spans 16 residues. The trim removed 1 base at V and 1 base at J, leaving 2 bases unmatched. CDR3: CASSLDGTSGTDTQYF. DNA for the CDR3: TGTGCCAGCAGCTTAGATGGGACTAGCGGCACAGATACGCAGTATTTT. The full variable domain, with the rest looked up from reference TRBV7-9 and TRBJ2-3, is DTGVSQNPRHKITKRGQNVTFRCDPISEHNRLYWYRQTLGQGPEFLTYFQNEAQLEKSRLLSDRFSAERPKGSFSTLEIQRTEQGDSAMYLCASSLDGTSGTDTQYFGPGTRLTVL.

The chain is built from TRBV24-1 and TRBJ1-4, with TRBD1 as a possible D gene (5 bases). V lost 4 bases and J 6 bases, leaving 11 bases between the germline ends. The germline V gene encodes CDR1 KGHDR and CDR2 SFDVKD. The length of the CDR3 is 14 residues. The CDR3 is CATSDPGTDEKLFF. Here the CDR3 DNA reads TGTGCCACCAGTGACCCCGGGACGGATGAAAAACTGTTTTTT.

The genes are TRBV11-1 and TRBJ2-7; 9 nucleotides match TRBD1. The germline V gene encodes CDR1 SGHAT and CDR2 FQDESV (reference sequence). Trimming cost V 5 bases and J 5 bases; bases outside gene matches: 4. The CDR3 has 13 residues. CDR3 coding DNA: TGTGCCAGCAGCCAGGACAGGGGCGACGAGCAGTACGTC. It is translated as CASSQDRGDEQYV.

The rearrangement links TRBV28 to TRBJ2-2, with 12 bases that match TRBD2. This CDR3 region has 16 residues. Germline CDR1 is MDHEN and CDR2 is SYDVKM. The V segment lost 6 bases and the J segment 7 bases; nucleotides outside the gene matches: 9. CDR3 region: CASSPTTSGSVGELFF. CDR3 nucleotide sequence: TGTGCCAGCAGCCCCACGACTAGCGGGAGCGTCGGGGAGCTGTTTTTT.

V is TRBV6-5 and J is TRBJ2-7; 8 bases are a match to TRBD2. V was pared by 0 bases and J by 1 base, with 2 bases of the junction left unmatched. CDR1 and CDR2 from the germline V gene are MNHEY and SVGAGI. The CDR3 has 15 residues. In DNA, the CDR3 is TGTGCCAGCAGTTACTCGCAGCGGGGGTCCTACGAGCAGTACTTC. It codes for CASSYSQRGSYEQYF.

This clonotype has a single count. CDR3 residues: CASSLVGTQETQYF. The CDR3 nucleotides are TGCGCCAGCAGCTTGGTTGGGACCCAAGAGACCCAGTACTTC. This chain joins TRBV5-1 and TRBJ2-5; D could derive from TRBD1 or TRBD2 (5 bases each). The CDR3 consists of 14 residues. The V gene's germline CDR1 is SGHRS and CDR2 YFSETQ. V was pared by 0 bases and J by 1 base, with 7 bases between.

The chain's CDR3 is CASRPDREGEKLFF. Here the CDR3 DNA reads TGCGCCAGCAGACCGGACAGGGAAGGGGAAAAACTGTTTTTT. The chain has TRBV5-1 and TRBJ1-4, with 8 bases aligning to TRBD1. V lost 5 bases, J lost 8 bases, and 8 bases stayed unmatched. Germline V gene lookup returns CDR1 SGHRS and CDR2 YFSETQ. The CDR3 totals 14 residues.

The count of this clonotype is one. The chain recombines TRBV3-1 with TRBJ1-1; no clear D. The germline V and J ends were trimmed by 4 bases and 6 bases, with 30 bases remaining between them. From germline, CDR1 is LGHDT and CDR2 YNNKEL (reference sequence). This CDR3 spans 19 amino acids. The DNA of the CDR3 is TGTGCCAGCAGCCCCACGACCTTCGGGGTGATTCAGACGGGAGCTGAAGCTTTCTTT. Protein: CASSPTTFGVIQTGAEAFF.